This T cell receptor beta chain was sequenced in a study of beta chain features in type 1 diabetes. On this clone: The antigen is unknown.

The V gene lost 1 base and the J gene lost 5 bases, with 14 bases spanning the gap. Germline V gene sequence: CDR1 SEHNR, CDR2 FQNEAQ (reference sequence). This CDR3 has 15 amino acids. General study points: In all four CD4+ subsets, TCRB CDR3 length was significantly, moderately reduced in type 1 diabetes. Resolution of whether HLA type affects TCRB rearrangement was not achieved here. Highly expressing activated T cells could be over-counted with a cDNA template.

Sequencing targeted expressed TCRB transcripts, as all isolated RNA had been reverse transcribed. Some clones are missing from TCRdb's copy, which holds only in-frame ones; the method was immunoSEQ multiplex PCR. Found here are some 700,000 clones, 13% of them singletons; the top ten hold 0.02% to 0.025%. The rearrangement uses TRBV7-9 and TRBJ2-5; the D gene could be TRBD1 or TRBD2 (5 bases each). The clonotype originates from a man younger than 30 with type 1 diabetes. Sequenced material: naive CD4+ T cells from blood. CDR3 bases: TGTGCCAGCAGCTTAGGTGGGACCCACGAGGAGACCCAGTACTTC. This encodes CASSLGGTHEETQYF.